The present entry profiles one T cell receptor (beta chain) with its context. TCRdb's copy holds only in-frame clones and misses some; the assay was immunoSEQ multiplex PCR. Among tens of thousands of clones listed, approximately 90% were seen once. The data stem from a study of T cell changes during pregnancy in multiple sclerosis. This CDR3 is built from 13 residues. From germline, CDR1 is MGHDK and CDR2 SYGVNS. Deletions cut 6 bases from V and 4 bases from J, with 9 bases between. The chain employs TRBV25-1 and TRBJ1-4; D remains unclear. The sample consisted of peripheral blood, taken in the third trimester of pregnancy. The origin of this receptor is a female donor with multiple sclerosis, enrolled in a pregnancy study. CDR3 nucleotide sequence: TGTGCCAGCAGCCAAAATGTTAATGAAAAACTGTTTTTT. Amino acids: CASSQNVNEKLFF.